A selection of T cell receptor beta chains follows, all from one sample in a study of radiotherapy plus CTLA-4 blockade in lung cancer. Using immunoSEQ multiplex PCR, the repertoire was profiled, and TCRdb retains in-frame clones only, with some absent. The data show around 80,000 clones, roughly four fifths seen once. The sample in question was peripheral blood, obtained from a patient treated with radiotherapy plus ipilimumab. These receptors came from a human donor with non-small cell lung cancer who had stable disease on radiotherapy plus ipilimumab. Each CDR3 is given with its conserved first and last residue. D genes are given only for firm matches. Clone size is shown for a subset of rows, as once, few, many or a class of expanded clone.

TRBJ2-3 - TRBD2 TRBV27 17 TGTGCCAGCAGTCTTGGGACTAGCGGGATTAGCACAGATACGCAGTATTTT CASSLGTSGISTDTQYF
TRBJ1-1 few - TRBV19 11 TGTGCCAGTAGTACTCAAGCTGAAGCTTTCTTT CASSTQAEAFF
TRBJ2-5 - - TRBV28 16 TGTGCCAGCAGTCCTATTATCGGCAGGGGCCAAGAGACCCAGTACTTC CASSPIIGRGQETQYF
TRBJ1-4 - TRBD1 TRBV2 17 TGTGCCAGCAGTCCCGGGACAGGGGGCCGCAGGGATGAAAAACTGTTTTTT CASSPGTGGRRDEKLFF
TRBJ2-1 - - TRBV5-1 15 TGCGCCAGCAGCTTGGTCGGGGACCCCTACAATGAGCAGTTCTTC CASSLVGDPYNEQFF
TRBJ1-2 - - TRBV29-1 11 TGCAGCGCCGGAGGGGGATACGGCTACACCTTC CSAGGGYGYTF
TRBJ2-3 - - TRBV19 11 TGTGCCAGTAGTATAGTAGATACGCAGTATTTT CASSIVDTQYF
TRBJ2-7 - TRBD1 TRBV28 14 TGTGCCAGCAGTTCAGGGGGCGGATTGAACGAGCAGTACTTC CASSSGGGLNEQYF
TRBJ2-7 - TRBD2 TRBV13 17 TGTGCCAGCAGCCCCGCCGGGACGGGGGGTAACTCCTACGAGCAGTACTTC CASSPAGTGGNSYEQYF
TRBJ1-2 - - TRBV10-1 14 TGCGCCAGCAGTGAGAGCGGAGGGGTCTATGGCTACACCTTC CASSESGGVYGYTF
TRBJ1-3 - - TRBV9 15 TGTGCCAGCACTAATGGGGGCGCGGGAGGAAACACCATATATTTT CASTNGGAGGNTIYF
TRBJ1-4 - TRBD1 TRBV6-5 15 TGTGCCAGCAGTAGGGACAGGGGACCTAATGAAAAACTGTTTTTT CASSRDRGPNEKLFF
TRBJ2-1 - - TRBV6-6 14 TGTGCCAGCAGTTTCGGGGGCTCCTACAATGAGCAGTTCTTC CASSFGGSYNEQFF
TRBJ2-7 - TRBD1 TRBV9 13 TGTGCCAGCAGCCGGGACAGGGGTTACGAGCAGTACTTC CASSRDRGYEQYF
TRBJ1-5 - - TRBV6-6 15 TGTGCCAGCAGTTCGCCAGGGGCGGGGAATCAGCCCCAGCATTTT CASSSPGAGNQPQHF